This T cell receptor beta chain was sequenced in a study of T cell responses to AZD1222 COVID-19 vaccine. Worth noting for this clone: Its cognate antigen is unknown.

Study-wide findings and caveats: It was only a handful of AZD1222 recipients who were seropositive at baseline. Females outnumbered males among donors, who were mostly white British; clonal diversity was possibly underestimated. Repertoires were obtained solely post-peak T cell response. With two AZD1222 doses given, Spike-specific TCR breadth and depth both rose.

Sequenced by immunoSEQ multiplex PCR; TCRdb stores in-frame clones only, minus some. The repertoire consists of 80,000 to 95,000 clones, with about nine tenths occurring once and the leading ten covering around 2.8%. The CDR3 spans 13 residues. V was cut by 6 bases and J by 2 bases, with 10 bases left in between. Per the germline V gene, CDR1 is LNHDA and CDR2 is SQIVND (reference sequence). The sample in question was peripheral blood, obtained on day 0 of MenACWY control vaccination. The receptor's source is an adult in good health. V and J are TRBV19 and TRBJ2-5; D is undetermined. In nucleotides, the CDR3 is TGTGCCAGTAGCAAACAGTGGCAAGAGACCCAGTACTTC. Translating gives CASSKQWQETQYF.